This entry lists 9 T cell receptor beta chains sequenced from one sample in a study of T cells in Graves' hyperthyroidism and ophthalmopathy. Authors of the study amplified TCR beta CDR3 regions from RNA transcripts. RT-PCR in the first round (using the HTBI primer set) targeted the TCR CDR3. TCRdb passed the multiplex PCR reads through MiXCR, listing each CDR3 protein once. The profile covers a few hundred thousand distinct CDR3 sequences, with about 43% appearing a single time and roughly 7.7% taken by the ten largest. What was sequenced was peripheral blood or thyroid tissue (not recorded which). The receptors shown here come from a woman between 18 and 29 years old with Graves' hyperthyroidism.

This clonotype came up many times. This chain links TRBV5-8 with TRBJ2-7, with D possibly TRBD2 on 6 matching bases. CDR1 and CDR2 (germline): SGHTS, YDEGEE. The CDR3 is 14 residues long. V was cut by 4 bases and J by 3 bases, with 14 bases left in between. CDR3 sequence reads: CASSLEPGLYEQYF. The CDR3 DNA reads TGTGCCAGCAGCCTAGAACCGGGACTCTACGAGCAGTACTTC.

This clonotype was picked up many times. This rearrangement joins TRBV19 to TRBJ1-2; D ambiguous. CDR1 is LNHDA and CDR2 is SQIVND in the germline V gene (reference sequence). The CDR3 totals 12 residues. Trimming stripped 5 bases from V and 4 bases from J, with 8 bases between. The CDR3 loop is CASSEIGYGYTF. The DNA for the CDR3 is TGTGCCAGTAGTGAAATAGGCTATGGCTACACCTTC.

This clonotype was counted a single time. A much larger clone is a single base away; this may be a read error. The V and J genes are TRBV10-3 and TRBJ1-5; D is unresolved. Per the germline V gene, CDR1 is ENHRY and CDR2 is SYGVKD. The CDR3 runs 13 residues. CDR3 sequence (DNA): TGTGCCAGCAGTGTGGCGGAGGGTCAGCCCCAGCATTTT. This codes for CASSVAEGQPQHF.

The chain recombines TRBV2 with TRBJ2-5; 10 bases fit TRBD2. Trimming at V came to 3 bases and at J to 1 base, leaving 5 bases not matched to a gene. Per germline, CDR1 SNHLY and CDR2 FYNNEI. CDR3 length: 16 amino acids. The CDR3 protein is CASSDQGTSVQETQYF. Written as DNA, the CDR3 is TGTGCCAGCAGTGATCAGGGGACTAGCGTCCAAGAGACCCAGTACTTC.

In its sample, this clonotype was seen many times. The chain employs TRBV24-1 and TRBJ1-1; D call uncertain. Germline V gene data show CDR1 as KGHDR and CDR2 as SFDVKD. Deletions cut 6 bases from V and 0 bases from J, with 7 bases between. The CDR3 has 13 residues. Here the CDR3 DNA reads TGTGCCACCAGTAACTTTTTGAACACTGAAGCTTTCTTT. This sequence encodes CATSNFLNTEAFF.

The chain uses TRBV10-3 and TRBJ1-1, with D possibly being TRBD1 (5 bases). Germline V CDR1 and CDR2: ENHRY, SYGVKD. Trimming took off 3 bases at V and 7 bases at J, with 15 bases between the two ends. This CDR3 is built from 14 residues. The CDR3 nucleotides are TGTGCCATCAGTGACGTGGGGGGTGGGGATGAAGCTTTCTTT. This translates into CAISDVGGGDEAFF.

This clonotype was recorded many times. This sequence joins TRBV12-3 or TRBV12-4 and TRBJ1-1, with 8 bases aligning to TRBD1. This CDR3 has 13 residues. J gave up 5 bases and V 5 bases, and 4 bases lay outside the gene matches. The CDR3 region has the DNA TGTGCCAGCAGTCGACAGGGGTGGACTGAAGCTTTCTTT. Residues: CASSRQGWTEAFF.

The rearrangement links TRBV7-8 to TRBJ1-4; 7 bases fit TRBD1. V gave up 5 bases and J gave up 3 bases; unmatched junction bases: 6. The CDR3 contains 15 residues. Per germline, CDR1 SGHVS and CDR2 FQNEAQ. CDR3 sequence (DNA): TGTGCCAGCAGCCCTGGGCAGGGGGCTAATGAAAAACTGTTTTTT. Protein: CASSPGQGANEKLFF.

The chain employs TRBV7-2 and TRBJ1-5; weak D call: TRBD1 (6 bases). There are 14 residues in the CDR3. Trimming shortened V by 3 bases and J by 5 bases, and 11 bases separated the two germline ends. Germline V CDR1 and CDR2: SGHTA, FQGNSA. For the CDR3, the DNA is TGTGCCAGCAGCTTTGCTGGGGGCTATCAGCCCCAGCATTTT. It yields the protein CASSFAGGYQPQHF.